The 28 T cell receptor beta chains listed next were all sequenced from one sample in a study of blood T cell repertoires in COVID-19. Generated by immunoSEQ multiplex PCR, the TCRdb table keeps only in-frame clones and is missing some. The sample lists tens of thousands of clones, around 86% occurring once. Sequenced sample: peripheral blood. Receptors were obtained from a man in his sixties or seventies with active or convalescent COVID-19.

The chain couples TRBV5-4 to TRBJ1-5, with 7 bases that match TRBD1. V was clipped by 0 bases and J by 7 bases; unmatched bases: 4. Germline lookup yields CDR1 SGHNT and CDR2 YYREEE (reference sequence). The CDR3 length is 14 residues. CDR3 nucleotide sequence: TGTGCCAGCAGCTTGGAGGGGGCGGGGCAGCCCCAGCATTTT. As protein: CASSLEGAGQPQHF.

J is TRBJ1-4 and V is TRBV6-2 or TRBV6-3; 8 bases map to TRBD1. The V segment lost 6 bases and the J segment 7 bases; nucleotides outside the gene matches: 10. The germline CDR1 and CDR2 sequences are MNHEY and SVGEGT. The CDR3 has 15 residues. The CDR3 DNA follows: TGTGCCAGCAGCGAGAATACAGGGGGGCGTGAAAAACTGTTTTTT. This translates into CASSENTGGREKLFF.

J is TRBJ1-2 and V is TRBV4-1, with D perhaps TRBD1 (6 bases). This CDR3 contains 14 residues. V shed 0 bases and J shed 4 bases, with 9 bases lying between them. Germline V gives CDR1 MGHRA, CDR2 YSYEKL. In DNA form, the CDR3 reads TGCGCCAGCAGCCAAGAAGACAGGCTCTATGGCTACACCTTC. Its protein is CASSQEDRLYGYTF.

This chain connects TRBV18 to TRBJ2-7, with unresolved D. The CDR3 covers 18 residues. Germline V gene lookup returns CDR1 KGHSH and CDR2 LQKENI. Between the trimmed V and J ends, which lost 4 bases and 5 bases, there was a span of 27 bases. The DNA for the CDR3 is TGTGCCAGCTCACGGCGTTCAGAGGCACCTTCTAACGACGACGAGCAGTACTTC. Protein sequence: CASSRRSEAPSNDDEQYF.

J is TRBJ2-1 and V is TRBV21-1; the D call in the table, TRBD2, was not verified against the DNA. TRBV21-1 is annotated as a pseudogene. The CDR3 loop spans 18 amino acids. The CDR3 region has the DNA TGTGCCAGCAGCCTTGGGACTAGCGGGAGTTCTGCCTACAATGAGCAGTTCTTC. Its protein is CASSLGTSGSSAYNEQFF.

CDR3 nucleotide sequence: TGTGCCAGCAGCCCTCGTATAGGACTTTATGGCTACACCTTC. The encoded protein is CASSPRIGLYGYTF. The chain carries TRBV28 and TRBJ1-2; D is ambiguous. This CDR3 is built from 14 residues. Germline CDR1 MDHEN, CDR2 SYDVKM. Trimming cost V 6 bases and J 5 bases, with 16 bases left between them.

The sample holds one count of this clone. CDR3 bases: TGTGCCAGCGGACTGCACACTGAAGCTTTCTTT. Translation: CASGLHTEAFF. This sequence joins TRBV28 and TRBJ1-1; D not certain. The ends were cut back, 8 bases at V and 3 bases at J, with 7 bases in the middle. Germline-derived CDR1 and CDR2 are MDHEN and SYDVKM. The CDR3 runs 11 residues.

The CDR3 nucleotides are TGTGCCAGCAGCCTCGACAGGTGGAACATTCAGTACTTC. This codes for CASSLDRWNIQYF. The chain uses TRBV5-6 and TRBJ2-4; a weak D match, TRBD1 (6 bases). The length of the CDR3 is 13 residues. The V gene lost 4 bases and the J gene lost 7 bases, with 12 bases spanning the gap. The V gene's germline CDR1 is SGHDT and CDR2 YYEEEE.

The chain joins TRBV29-1 to TRBJ1-1; no definite D call. Germline CDR1 is SQVTM and CDR2 is ANQGSEA. The CDR3 loop spans 11 amino acids. The germline V and J ends were trimmed by 5 bases and 1 base, with 5 bases remaining between them. The CDR3 nucleotides are TGCAGCGTTAACTGGAACACTGAAGCTTTCTTT. As protein: CSVNWNTEAFF.

V gene TRBV5-5 combines with J gene TRBJ2-7, with D possibly matching TRBD2 (6 bases). The CDR3 covers 16 residues. The ends were cut back, 1 base at V and 3 bases at J, with 17 bases in the middle. In germline, CDR1 is SGHKS, CDR2 YYEKEE (reference sequence). As DNA, the CDR3 is TGTGCCAGCAGCTTGCCGCGCGGTGGACTATTCTACGAGCAGTACTTC. This encodes CASSLPRGGLFYEQYF.

This chain joins TRBV24-1 and TRBJ2-1; maybe TRBD2 (6 bases). V lost 8 bases, J lost 0 bases, and 16 bases lay in between. This CDR3 is 16 amino acids long. From germline, CDR1 is KGHDR and CDR2 SFDVKD. The CDR3 loop reads CATTGGDGSSYNEQFF. In DNA, the CDR3 is TGTGCCACCACAGGAGGGGACGGCAGCTCCTACAATGAGCAGTTCTTC.

The chain has TRBV5-4 and TRBJ1-2; 9 bases map to TRBD1. Germline-derived CDR1 and CDR2 are SGHNT and YYREEE (reference sequence). This CDR3 has 16 residues. J lost 4 bases, V lost 0 bases, and 7 bases had no gene match. CDR3 nucleotides: TGTGCCAGCAGCTTGGTCCGACAGGGGGGACTCTATGGCTACACCTTC. Its protein is CASSLVRQGGLYGYTF.

This clone was recorded a few times. CDR3 region: CASSLSASASYEQYF. For the CDR3, the DNA is TGTGCCAGCAGCTTATCTGCAAGCGCTTCCTACGAGCAGTACTTC. V and J are TRBV5-5 and TRBJ2-7; no clear D gene. Germline assignment: CDR1 SGHKS and CDR2 YYEKEE (reference sequence). V dropped 2 bases and J dropped 1 base, with 13 bases sitting between them. The CDR3 is made up of 15 amino acids.

This clone has more than one count but fewer than ten. The CDR3 DNA follows: TGTGCCAGCAGCCCCAGCCTAGCGGGAGTATTGGGTGAGCAGTTCTTC. The encoded protein is CASSPSLAGVLGEQFF. The gene calls are TRBV5-4 and TRBJ2-1; 10 bases line up with TRBD2. V lost 4 bases to trimming and J lost 9 bases; unmatched junction nucleotides: 13. CDR1 and CDR2 from the germline V gene are SGHNT and YYREEE (reference sequence). The CDR3 covers 16 residues.

V usage is TRBV9 and J usage is TRBJ2-7, with D perhaps TRBD2 (6 bases). The germline V gene has CDR1 SGDLS and CDR2 YYNGEE. Trimming left V 9 bases short and J 5 bases short, with 39 bases between. The CDR3 totals 20 residues. The CDR3 DNA reads TGTGCCAACACCAATTTAGGGGCTAGCCATACCAAGCAGATAGCGGACGAGCAGTACTTC. Translation gives CANTNLGASHTKQIADEQYF.

This clone was detected only once. The rearrangement joins TRBV10-3 to TRBJ1-1; no firm D call. CDR1 and CDR2 from the germline V gene are ENHRY and SYGVKD. Trimming stripped 6 bases from V and 7 bases from J, with 12 bases between. The CDR3 runs 12 residues. In DNA, the CDR3 is TGTGCCATCAGGAATCAGGCTAATGAAGCTTTCTTT. It translates to CAIRNQANEAFF.

This chain uses TRBV24-1 with TRBJ2-3; 7 bases agree with TRBD2. The CDR3 runs to 15 residues. Germline CDR1 is KGHDR and CDR2 is SFDVKD. Losses at the gene ends were 7 bases for V and 2 bases for J; bases not matched to a gene: 8. CDR3 amino acids: CATRRGAGSTDTQYF. The DNA of the CDR3 is TGTGCCACCAGACGAGGAGCGGGATCCACAGATACGCAGTATTTT.

The V gene is TRBV7-9, the J gene TRBJ2-1; D gene uncertain. Per the germline V gene, CDR1 is SEHNR and CDR2 is FQNEAQ (reference sequence). The V gene lost 6 bases and the J gene lost 8 bases, with 8 bases spanning the gap. The CDR3 covers 11 residues. The CDR3 is CASSPTYEQFF. CDR3 bases: TGTGCCAGCAGTCCTACGTATGAGCAGTTCTTC.

The chain carries TRBV4-1 and TRBJ2-5; a possible D gene is TRBD1 (5 bases). Trimming pared 4 bases from V and 1 base from J, leaving 19 bases between. There are 17 residues in the CDR3. Germline loops: CDR1 MGHRA, CDR2 YSYEKL. CDR3 nucleotide sequence: TGCGCCAGCAGCCCCAGAATCGGCCAGGGAATCCAAGAGACCCAGTACTTC. This gives the protein CASSPRIGQGIQETQYF.

Remarks on this clone: Mismatch with germline at one junction end may stem from a read error. V and J are TRBV7-3 and TRBJ1-1; 8 nucleotides line up with TRBD1. The CDR3 has 14 amino acids. Germline CDR1 and CDR2: SGHTA and FQGTGA. This chain's CDR3 is CASSPSGQERGRVF. In DNA, the CDR3 is TGTGCCAGCAGCCCGTCGGGACAGGAGCGCGGACGTGTCTTT.

This clone has a single count. The chain is built from TRBV28 and TRBJ2-3, with 11 positions matching TRBD2. J was trimmed by 0 bases and V by 5 bases; bases with no gene match: 4. The CDR3 is 16 amino acids. The V gene's germline CDR1 is MDHEN and CDR2 SYDVKM. The CDR3: CASSPRLAGSTDTQYF. The CDR3 nucleotides read TGTGCCAGCAGTCCCAGACTAGCGGGGAGCACAGATACGCAGTATTTT.

The chain recombines TRBV5-4 with TRBJ2-1; a possible D gene is TRBD1 (6 bases). The germline V gene has CDR1 SGHNT and CDR2 YYREEE (reference sequence). V lost 4 bases to trimming and J lost 7 bases, with 15 bases between them. This CDR3 spans 14 amino acids. The CDR3 nucleotides are TGTGCCAGCAGCCTCCCACGAAGGGGGAATGAGCAGTTCTTC. Its protein is CASSLPRRGNEQFF.

The rearrangement uses TRBV5-4 and TRBJ1-4; 8 nucleotides line up with TRBD1. Germline assignment: CDR1 SGHNT and CDR2 YYREEE (reference sequence). Unmatched junction bases numbered 8, after V lost 4 bases and J lost 6 bases. This CDR3 is 15 amino acids long. CDR3 in DNA: TGTGCCAGCAGCCAAGGACAGGGAGGTCATGAAAAACTGTTTTTT. Protein: CASSQGQGGHEKLFF.

J is TRBJ2-5 and V is TRBV3-1 (or the pseudogene TRBV3-2); 7 bases fit TRBD1. Losses at the gene ends were 3 bases for V and 7 bases for J; bases not matched to a gene: 11. CDR1 and CDR2 (germline): LGHDT, YNNKEL (reference sequence). The CDR3 length is 15 residues. The CDR3 sequence is CASSQDRTGVGTQYF. The CDR3 nucleotides read TGTGCCAGCAGCCAGGACAGGACAGGCGTGGGGACCCAGTACTTC.

The CDR3 reads CASSLTLGVNTEAFF. CDR3 sequence (DNA): TGCGCCAGCAGCTTAACCCTAGGGGTGAACACTGAAGCTTTCTTT. This chain connects TRBV5-1 to TRBJ1-1; tentatively, D is TRBD1 (5 bases). V lost 2 bases and J 0 bases, leaving 11 bases between the germline ends. Germline V gives CDR1 SGHRS, CDR2 YFSETQ. This CDR3 spans 15 amino acids.

The chain links TRBV19 to TRBJ1-2; perhaps TRBD1 as D (5 bases). In germline, CDR1 is LNHDA, CDR2 SQIVND (reference sequence). This CDR3 contains 12 residues. Deletions cut 4 bases from V and 10 bases from J, with 13 bases between. The DNA of the CDR3 is TGTGCCAGTAGTAGCGACAGTCTCCTCTACACCTTC. Protein sequence: CASSSDSLLYTF.

V is TRBV6-4 and J is TRBJ2-1; 9 bases are shared with TRBD2. CDR1 MRHNA and CDR2 SNTAGT come from the germline V gene. There are 17 residues in the CDR3. V dropped 6 bases and J dropped 6; count of bases not matched to a gene: 15. CDR3 coding DNA: TGTGCCAGCAGCCCTAGGGGGACTAGCACTAATTTCAATGAGCAGTTCTTC. Translated: CASSPRGTSTNFNEQFF.

V and J are TRBV20-1 and TRBJ2-7, with D tentatively TRBD1 (6 bases). CDR3 length: 11 residues. V lost 6 bases, J lost 4 bases, and 10 bases lay in between. CDR1 DFQATT and CDR2 SNEGSKA come from the germline V gene (reference sequence). The CDR3 DNA sequence: TGCAGTGCCCATCAGGGGTACGAGCAGTACTTC. Encoded protein: CSAHQGYEQYF.